What follows are 18 T cell receptor beta chains derived from one specimen sequenced in a study of T cells after posttransplantation cyclophosphamide. TCRdb's table, derived via immunoSEQ multiplex PCR, lists solely in-frame clones and lacks some. The record shows roughly 14,000 clones for this sample, with no singletons present. Treatment was busulfan-fludarabine conditioning, a marrow graft, and cyclophosphamide on days +3 and +4. The specimen comprised PBMCs, sampled about 1,000 days after allogeneic stem cell transplant with posttransplant cyclophosphamide. The receptors here all came from a female patient in her forties or fifties who received an allogeneic stem cell transplant from a related donor, was CMV-positive, and had no GVHD. Some T cells could come from the graft donor.

The sample holds many counts of this clone. V usage is TRBV4-2 and J usage is TRBJ1-5; a possible D gene is TRBD1 (6 bases). Trimming removed 0 bases from V and 8 bases from J, with 14 bases in between. Germline CDR1 and CDR2: LGHNA and YNFKEQ. The CDR3 loop spans 15 amino acids. Here the CDR3 DNA reads TGTGCCAGCAGCCAAGATAGGGGGACGGACAAGCCCCAGCATTTT. This sequence encodes CASSQDRGTDKPQHF.

This clone came up many times. This chain uses TRBV5-8 with TRBJ1-1, with 9 bases that match TRBD1. The CDR3 has 10 residues. The trim removed 9 bases at V and 11 bases at J, leaving 5 bases unmatched. CDR1 is SGHTS, CDR2 YDEGEE, per germline. In DNA form, the CDR3 reads TGTGCCACAGGGGACAGGGTTGCTTTCTTT. This sequence encodes CATGDRVAFF.

The chain carries TRBV5-4 and TRBJ2-7; tentative D call: TRBD1 (6 bases). The CDR3 has 13 amino acids. V was clipped by 0 bases and J by 2 bases, with 6 bases between them. Looked up from germline, CDR1 is SGHNT and CDR2 is YYREEE (reference sequence). The CDR3 nucleotides read TGTGCCAGCAGCTTGGACAGGGCCTACGAGCAGTACTTC. This codes for CASSLDRAYEQYF.

This clone was seen many times. The chain employs TRBV5-6 and TRBJ2-3, with TRBD2 matching 10 bases. The CDR3 runs 14 residues. The trim removed 8 bases at V and 4 bases at J, leaving 7 bases unmatched. CDR1 and CDR2 (germline): SGHDT, YYEEEE. For the CDR3, the DNA is TGTGCCAGTCAACCGGGACTAGCGCCAGATACGCAGTATTTT. Residues: CASQPGLAPDTQYF. The full variable domain, completed using reference TRBV5-6 and TRBJ2-3, is DAGVTQSPTHLIKTRGQQVTLRCSPKSGHDTVSWYQQALGQGPQFIFQYYEEEERQRGNFPDRFSGHQFPNYSSELNVNALLLGDSALYLCASQPGLAPDTQYFGPGTRLTVL.

Written as DNA, the CDR3 is TGTGCCAGCAGAAACACAGGGTCGGGGAAGGGCTACACCTTC. Protein product: CASRNTGSGKGYTF. This chain links TRBV6-6 with TRBJ1-2, with a possible D match to TRBD1 (6 bases). V gave up 6 bases and J gave up 8 bases, with 19 bases separating them. Germline V gene lookup returns CDR1 MNHNY and CDR2 SVGAGI (reference sequence). The CDR3 is 14 amino acids.

This clone has a count of ten or more. The rearrangement links TRBV18 to TRBJ1-5; 7 bases agree with TRBD1. Trimming cost V 5 bases and J 3 bases; bases outside gene matches: 4. The CDR3 loop spans 14 amino acids. Germline assignment: CDR1 KGHSH and CDR2 LQKENI. The CDR3 DNA sequence: TGTGCCAGCTCATTCGGGACAGACAATCAGCCCCAGCATTTT. It codes for CASSFGTDNQPQHF.

The CDR3: CASSLGSGTQYF. DNA for the CDR3: TGTGCCAGCAGCTTAGGCAGCGGGACCCAGTACTTC. The chain is built from TRBV7-9 and TRBJ2-5, with a possible D match to TRBD2 (5 bases). The CDR3 sequence is 12 residues long. V lost 1 base and J 7 bases, leaving 7 bases between the germline ends. Germline V gene lookup returns CDR1 SEHNR and CDR2 FQNEAQ (reference sequence).

This clone was seen many times. This sequence joins TRBV7-9 and TRBJ2-1, with D perhaps matching TRBD2 (5 bases). Per germline, CDR1 SEHNR and CDR2 FQNEAQ (reference sequence). CDR3 length: 13 residues. V lost 1 base to trimming and J lost 9 bases, with 10 bases between them. DNA for the CDR3: TGTGCCAGCAGCTTAGATCACGCGGGTGAGCAGTTCTTC. This sequence encodes CASSLDHAGEQFF.

There are many counts of this clone. DNA of the CDR3: TGTGCCAGCAGTGGGGACTATTATAGCAATCAGCCCCAGCATTTT. This translates into CASSGDYYSNQPQHF. The chain is built from TRBV2 and TRBJ1-5, with a tentative D call TRBD1 (5 bases). This CDR3 is built from 15 residues. Per the germline V gene, CDR1 is SNHLY and CDR2 is FYNNEI. The germline V and J ends were trimmed by 4 bases and 0 bases, with 10 bases remaining between them.

The rearrangement links TRBV25-1 to TRBJ2-5; 7 bases map to TRBD1. Per germline, CDR1 MGHDK and CDR2 SYGVNS. CDR3 length: 17 amino acids. V lost 3 bases to trimming and J lost 4 bases; unmatched junction nucleotides: 14. CDR3 loop: CASSDSRQGIIGETQYF. The CDR3 DNA follows: TGTGCCAGCAGTGATTCAAGACAGGGAATTATCGGAGAGACCCAGTACTTC.

The sample holds many counts of this clone. This chain links TRBV6-4 with TRBJ2-1; D uncertain. Looked up from germline, CDR1 is MRHNA and CDR2 is SNTAGT. V was shortened by 2 bases and J by 3 bases, with 5 bases between the two germline ends. The CDR3 has 13 amino acids. This chain's CDR3 is CASSDGSYNEQFF. CDR3 DNA: TGTGCCAGCAGTGACGGCAGCTACAATGAGCAGTTCTTC.

This clone appeared many times. The rearrangement uses TRBV4-1 and TRBJ1-6; TRBD1 agrees at 10 bases. The trim removed 1 base at V and 7 bases at J, leaving 10 bases unmatched. The CDR3 has 18 residues. Germline values: CDR1 MGHRA, CDR2 YSYEKL. The CDR3 DNA sequence: TGCGCCAGCAGCCAAGCAATCGACAGGGGGCAATCCAATTCACCCCTCCACTTT. Residues: CASSQAIDRGQSNSPLHF.

There are many counts of this clone. The chain is built from TRBV5-1 and TRBJ2-7; a possible D gene is TRBD1 (6 bases). Germline CDR1 SGHRS, CDR2 YFSETQ. Between the trimmed V and J ends, which lost 0 bases and 3 bases, there was a span of 19 bases. The CDR3 is 17 amino acids. Written as DNA, the CDR3 is TGCGCCAGCAGCTTGGCCCTGGTACAGGGACGGATCTACGAGCAGTACTTC. It is translated as CASSLALVQGRIYEQYF.

This clone was picked up many times. The chain is built from TRBV10-2 and TRBJ2-7; 8 bases agree with TRBD2. The CDR3 totals 15 residues. CDR1 is WSHSY and CDR2 is SAAADI in the germline V gene. V gave up 3 bases and J gave up 0 bases; unmatched junction bases: 4. CDR3 sequence (DNA): TGCGCCAGCAGTGATAGCGGGGCGAGCTCCTACGAGCAGTACTTC. It codes for CASSDSGASSYEQYF.

This clone showed up many times. J is TRBJ1-1 and V is TRBV7-9; D uncertain. The germline V gene encodes CDR1 SEHNR and CDR2 FQNEAQ (reference sequence). The CDR3 totals 14 residues. Trimming cost V 2 bases and J 7 bases, with 14 bases left between them. This CDR3 is CASSLTFRGNEAFF. CDR3 coding DNA: TGTGCCAGCAGCTTAACCTTTCGGGGTAATGAAGCTTTCTTT.

This clone was observed at least ten times. V and J are TRBV7-3 and TRBJ1-6; 9 bases fit TRBD1. J gave up 9 bases and V 4 bases, and 4 bases lay outside the gene matches. From germline, CDR1 is SGHTA and CDR2 FQGTGA. The CDR3 covers 14 residues. The CDR3 protein is CASSSGTGSSPLHF. In nucleotides, the CDR3 is TGTGCCAGCAGCTCCGGGACAGGGTCTTCACCCCTCCACTTT.

This clone was counted ten times or more. The V gene is TRBV7-9, the J gene TRBJ1-3; D remains ambiguous. In germline, CDR1 is SEHNR, CDR2 FQNEAQ (reference sequence). There are 13 residues in the CDR3. The ends were cut back, 5 bases at V and 4 bases at J, with 9 bases in the middle. CDR3 sequence reads: CASSREAGNTIYF. The CDR3 DNA is TGTGCCAGCAGCCGGGAGGCCGGAAACACCATATATTTT. Full variable domain (rest looked up from reference TRBV7-9 and TRBJ1-3): DTGVSQNPRHKITKRGQNVTFRCDPISEHNRLYWYRQTLGQGPEFLTYFQNEAQLEKSRLLSDRFSAERPKGSFSTLEIQRTEQGDSAMYLCASSREAGNTIYFGEGSWLTVV.

This clone was counted many times. The V call is TRBV5-6, the J call TRBJ2-1; maybe TRBD2 (5 bases). This CDR3 has 15 residues. Germline lookup yields CDR1 SGHDT and CDR2 YYEEEE. The V gene lost 6 bases and the J gene lost 2 bases, with 15 bases spanning the gap. The CDR3 is CASTEGRGAYNEQFF. Written as DNA, the CDR3 is TGTGCCAGCACCGAAGGACGGGGAGCCTACAATGAGCAGTTCTTC.